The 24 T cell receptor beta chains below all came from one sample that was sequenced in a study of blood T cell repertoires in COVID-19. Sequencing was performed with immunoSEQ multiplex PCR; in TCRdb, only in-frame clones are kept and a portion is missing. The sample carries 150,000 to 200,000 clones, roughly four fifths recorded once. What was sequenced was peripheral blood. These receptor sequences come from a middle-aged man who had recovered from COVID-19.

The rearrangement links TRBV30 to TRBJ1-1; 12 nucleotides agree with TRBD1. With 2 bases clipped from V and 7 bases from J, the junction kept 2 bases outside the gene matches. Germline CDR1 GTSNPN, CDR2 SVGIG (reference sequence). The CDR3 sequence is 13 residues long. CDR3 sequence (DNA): TGTGCCTGGAGTTGGGACAGGGGGCGTGAAGCTTTCTTT. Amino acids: CAWSWDRGREAFF.

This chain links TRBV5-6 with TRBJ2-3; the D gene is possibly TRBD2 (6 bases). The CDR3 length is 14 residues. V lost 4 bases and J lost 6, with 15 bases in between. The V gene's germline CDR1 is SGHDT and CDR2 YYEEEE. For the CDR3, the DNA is TGTGCCAGCAGCGGGGGGAGGCAGTCCGATACGCAGTATTTT. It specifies CASSGGRQSDTQYF.

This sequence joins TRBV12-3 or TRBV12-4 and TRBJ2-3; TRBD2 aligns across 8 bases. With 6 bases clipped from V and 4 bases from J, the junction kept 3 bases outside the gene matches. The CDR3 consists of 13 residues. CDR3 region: CASSPGGADTQYF. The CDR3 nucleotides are TGTGCCAGCAGCCCGGGGGGGGCAGATACGCAGTATTTT.

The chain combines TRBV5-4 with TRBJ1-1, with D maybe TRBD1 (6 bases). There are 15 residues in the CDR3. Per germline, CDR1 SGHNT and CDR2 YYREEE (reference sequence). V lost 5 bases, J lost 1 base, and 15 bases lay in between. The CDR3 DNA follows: TGTGCCAGCAGATCCCCCGGGACAAGGAACACTGAAGCTTTCTTT. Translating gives CASRSPGTRNTEAFF. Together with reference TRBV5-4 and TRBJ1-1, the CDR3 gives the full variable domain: ETGVTQSPTHLIKTRGQQVTLRCSSQSGHNTVSWYQQALGQGPQFIFQYYREEENGRGNFPPRFSGLQFPNYSSELNVNALELDDSALYLCASRSPGTRNTEAFFGQGTRLTVV.

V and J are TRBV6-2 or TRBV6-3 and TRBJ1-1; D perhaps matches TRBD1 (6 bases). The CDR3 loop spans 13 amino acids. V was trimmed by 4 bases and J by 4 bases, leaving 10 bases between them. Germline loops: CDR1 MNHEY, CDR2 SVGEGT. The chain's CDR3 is CASSWSGVTEAFF. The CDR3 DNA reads TGTGCCAGCAGTTGGTCAGGGGTCACTGAAGCTTTCTTT.

CDR3 DNA: TGCGCCAGCAGCCAAATCCCAGGCTCCTACGAGCAGTACTTC. As protein: CASSQIPGSYEQYF. The V gene is TRBV4-1, the J gene TRBJ2-7; no clear D gene. The CDR3 runs 14 residues. Between the trimmed V and J ends, which lost 2 bases and 0 bases, there was a span of 8 bases. CDR1 MGHRA and CDR2 YSYEKL come from the germline V gene.

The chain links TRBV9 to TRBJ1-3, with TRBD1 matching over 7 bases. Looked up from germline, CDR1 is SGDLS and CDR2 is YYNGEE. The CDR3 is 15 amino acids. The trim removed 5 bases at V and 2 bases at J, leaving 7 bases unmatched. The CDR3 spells CASSHDREAGNTIYF. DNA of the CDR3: TGTGCCAGCAGTCATGACAGGGAGGCTGGAAACACCATATATTTT.

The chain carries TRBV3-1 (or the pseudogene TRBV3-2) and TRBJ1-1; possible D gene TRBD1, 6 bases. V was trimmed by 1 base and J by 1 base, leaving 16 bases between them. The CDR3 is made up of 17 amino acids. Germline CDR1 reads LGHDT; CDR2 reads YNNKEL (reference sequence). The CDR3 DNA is TGTGCCAGCAGCCAAGGGTTTTGGGGACACACGAACACTGAAGCTTTCTTT. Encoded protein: CASSQGFWGHTNTEAFF.

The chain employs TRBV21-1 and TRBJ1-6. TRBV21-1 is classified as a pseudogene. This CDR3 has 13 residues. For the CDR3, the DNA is TGTGCCAGCGGGAGCACGGAGAGGCCACCCCTCCACTTT. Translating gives CASGSTERPPLHF.

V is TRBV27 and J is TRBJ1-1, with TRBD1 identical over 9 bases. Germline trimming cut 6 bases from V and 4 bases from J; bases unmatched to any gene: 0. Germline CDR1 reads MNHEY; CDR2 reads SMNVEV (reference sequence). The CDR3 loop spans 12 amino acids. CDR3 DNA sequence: TGTGCCAGCAGGACAGGGGGCACTGAAGCTTTCTTT. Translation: CASRTGGTEAFF.

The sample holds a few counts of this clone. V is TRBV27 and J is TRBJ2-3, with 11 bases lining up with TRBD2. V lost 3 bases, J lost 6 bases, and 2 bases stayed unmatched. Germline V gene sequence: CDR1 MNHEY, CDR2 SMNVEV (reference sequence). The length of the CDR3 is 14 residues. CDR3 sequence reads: CASSFSGRADTQYF. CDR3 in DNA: TGTGCCAGCAGTTTTAGCGGGAGGGCCGATACGCAGTATTTT.

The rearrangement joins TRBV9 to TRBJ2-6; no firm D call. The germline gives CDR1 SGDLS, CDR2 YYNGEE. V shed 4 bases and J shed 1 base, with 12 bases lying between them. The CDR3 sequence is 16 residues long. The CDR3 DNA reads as TGTGCCAGCAGCACCAGGATAGGTTCTGGGGCCAACGTCCTGACTTTC. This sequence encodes CASSTRIGSGANVLTF.

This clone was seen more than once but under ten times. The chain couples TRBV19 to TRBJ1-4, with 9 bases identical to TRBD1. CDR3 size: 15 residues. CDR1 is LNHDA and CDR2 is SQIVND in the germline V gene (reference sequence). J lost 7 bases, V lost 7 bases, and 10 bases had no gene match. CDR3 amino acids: CASTMTGGRGEKLFF. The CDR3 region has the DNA TGTGCCAGTACCATGACAGGGGGAAGGGGTGAAAAACTGTTTTTT.

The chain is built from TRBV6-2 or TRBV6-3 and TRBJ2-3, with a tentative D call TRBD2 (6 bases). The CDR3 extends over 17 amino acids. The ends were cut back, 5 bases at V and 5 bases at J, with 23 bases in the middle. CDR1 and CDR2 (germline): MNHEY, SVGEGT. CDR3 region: CASSRFLTGPGGDTQYF. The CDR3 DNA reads TGTGCCAGCAGTCGGTTCCTCACAGGCCCCGGGGGAGATACGCAGTATTTT.

The CDR3 protein is CASSYPSRDRINEQFF. In DNA, the CDR3 is TGTGCCAGCAGTTACCCAAGCCGGGACAGGATTAATGAGCAGTTCTTC. The rearrangement uses TRBV6-2 or TRBV6-3 and TRBJ2-1, with 8 bases fitting TRBD1. Germline CDR1 MNHEY, CDR2 SVGEGT. J lost 7 bases, V lost 2 bases, and 10 bases had no gene match. This CDR3 region has 16 residues.

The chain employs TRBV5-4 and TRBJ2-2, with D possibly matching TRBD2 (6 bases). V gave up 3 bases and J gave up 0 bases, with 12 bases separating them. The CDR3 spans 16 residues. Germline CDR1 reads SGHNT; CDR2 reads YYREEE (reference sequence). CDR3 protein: CASSSGGNANTGELFF. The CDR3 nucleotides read TGTGCCAGCAGCTCTGGGGGGAACGCGAACACCGGGGAGCTGTTTTTT. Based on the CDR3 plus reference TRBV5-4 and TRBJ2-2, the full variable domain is ETGVTQSPTHLIKTRGQQVTLRCSSQSGHNTVSWYQQALGQGPQFIFQYYREEENGRGNFPPRFSGLQFPNYSSELNVNALELDDSALYLCASSSGGNANTGELFFGEGSRLTVL.

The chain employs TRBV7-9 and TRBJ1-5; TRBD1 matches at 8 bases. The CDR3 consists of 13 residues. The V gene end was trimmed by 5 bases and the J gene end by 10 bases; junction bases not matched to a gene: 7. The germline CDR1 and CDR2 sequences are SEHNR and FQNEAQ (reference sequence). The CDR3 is CASSPGGAGPQHF. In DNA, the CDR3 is TGTGCCAGCAGCCCAGGGGGCGCCGGTCCCCAGCATTTT.

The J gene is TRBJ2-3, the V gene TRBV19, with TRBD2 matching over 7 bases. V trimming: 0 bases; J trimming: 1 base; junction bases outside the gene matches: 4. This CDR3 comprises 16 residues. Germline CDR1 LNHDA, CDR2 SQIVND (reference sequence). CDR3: CASSIDAGVGTDTQYF. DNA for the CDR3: TGTGCCAGTAGTATAGACGCGGGGGTGGGCACAGATACGCAGTATTTT.

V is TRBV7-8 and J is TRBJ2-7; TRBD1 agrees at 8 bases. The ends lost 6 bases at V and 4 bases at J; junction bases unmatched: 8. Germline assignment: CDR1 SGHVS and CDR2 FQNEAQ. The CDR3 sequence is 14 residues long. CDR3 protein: CASRFRGQGYEQYF. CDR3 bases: TGTGCCAGCAGATTCAGGGGGCAGGGGTACGAGCAGTACTTC.

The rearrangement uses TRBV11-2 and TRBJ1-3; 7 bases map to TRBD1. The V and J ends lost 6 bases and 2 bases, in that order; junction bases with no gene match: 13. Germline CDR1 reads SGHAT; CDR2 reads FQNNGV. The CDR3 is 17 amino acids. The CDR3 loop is CASSLKTGATAGNTIYF. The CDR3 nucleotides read TGTGCCAGCAGTCTTAAAACAGGGGCAACGGCTGGAAACACCATATATTTT.

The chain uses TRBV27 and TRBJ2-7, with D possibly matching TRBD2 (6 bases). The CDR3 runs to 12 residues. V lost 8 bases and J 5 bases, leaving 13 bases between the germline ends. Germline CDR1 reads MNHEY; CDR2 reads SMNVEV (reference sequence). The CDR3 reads CASGGPGDEQYF. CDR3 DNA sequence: TGTGCCAGCGGGGGACCGGGGGACGAGCAGTACTTC.

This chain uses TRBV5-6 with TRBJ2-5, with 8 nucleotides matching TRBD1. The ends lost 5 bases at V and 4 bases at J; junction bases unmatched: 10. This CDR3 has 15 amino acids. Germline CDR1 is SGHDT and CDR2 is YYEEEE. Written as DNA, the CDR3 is TGTGCCAGCAGTTCGGGAGCAGGGGGCGCAGAGACCCAGTACTTC. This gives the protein CASSSGAGGAETQYF.

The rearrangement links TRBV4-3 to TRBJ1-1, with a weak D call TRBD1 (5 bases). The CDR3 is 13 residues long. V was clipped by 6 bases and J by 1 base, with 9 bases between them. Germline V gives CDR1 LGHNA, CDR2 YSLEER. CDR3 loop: CASRRTGNTEAFF. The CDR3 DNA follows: TGCGCCAGCAGGCGCACAGGGAACACTGAAGCTTTCTTT.

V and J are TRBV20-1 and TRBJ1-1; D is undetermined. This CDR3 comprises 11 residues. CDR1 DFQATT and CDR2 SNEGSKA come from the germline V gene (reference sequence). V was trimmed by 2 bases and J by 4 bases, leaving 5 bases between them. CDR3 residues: CSARTSTEAFF. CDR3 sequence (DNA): TGCAGTGCTAGAACATCCACTGAAGCTTTCTTT.